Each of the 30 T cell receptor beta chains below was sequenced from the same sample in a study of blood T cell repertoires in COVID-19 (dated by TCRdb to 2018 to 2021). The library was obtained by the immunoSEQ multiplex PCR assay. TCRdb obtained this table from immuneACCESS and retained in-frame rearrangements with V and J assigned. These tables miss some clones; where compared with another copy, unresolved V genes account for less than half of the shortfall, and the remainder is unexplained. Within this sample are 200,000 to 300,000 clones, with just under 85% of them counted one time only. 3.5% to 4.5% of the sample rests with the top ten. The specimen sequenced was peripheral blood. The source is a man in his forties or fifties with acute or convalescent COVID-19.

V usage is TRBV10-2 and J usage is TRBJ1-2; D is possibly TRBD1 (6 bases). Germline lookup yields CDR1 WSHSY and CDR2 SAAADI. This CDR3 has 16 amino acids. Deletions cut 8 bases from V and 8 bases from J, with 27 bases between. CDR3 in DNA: TGCGCCAGCCACGTAACAGGGATGGCTGACTATGGAGGCTACACCTTC. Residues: CASHVTGMADYGGYTF.

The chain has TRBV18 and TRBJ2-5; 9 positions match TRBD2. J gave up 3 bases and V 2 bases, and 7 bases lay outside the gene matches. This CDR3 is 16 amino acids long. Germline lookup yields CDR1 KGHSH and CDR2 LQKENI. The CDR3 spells CASSPFAGGVEETQYF. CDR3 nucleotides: TGTGCCAGCTCACCATTTGCGGGAGGGGTAGAAGAGACCCAGTACTTC.

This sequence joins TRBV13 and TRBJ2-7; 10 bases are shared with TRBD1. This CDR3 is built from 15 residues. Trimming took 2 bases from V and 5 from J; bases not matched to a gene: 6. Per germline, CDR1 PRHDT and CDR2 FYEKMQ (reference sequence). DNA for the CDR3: TGTGCCAGCAGCTTAACGGGACAGGGGTTCGACGAGCAGTACTTC. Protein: CASSLTGQGFDEQYF.

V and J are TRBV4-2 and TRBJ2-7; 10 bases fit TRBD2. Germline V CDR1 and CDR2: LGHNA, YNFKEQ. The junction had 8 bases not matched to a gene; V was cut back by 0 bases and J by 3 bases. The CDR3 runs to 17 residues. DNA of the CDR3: TGTGCCAGCAGCCAAGAAGGGGAGCTAGCGGGAGACTACGAGCAGTACTTC. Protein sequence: CASSQEGELAGDYEQYF.

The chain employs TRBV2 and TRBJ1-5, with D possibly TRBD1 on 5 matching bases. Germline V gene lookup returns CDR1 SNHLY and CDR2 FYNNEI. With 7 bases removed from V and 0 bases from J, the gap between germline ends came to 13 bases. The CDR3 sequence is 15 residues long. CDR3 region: CASTSRALSNQPQHF. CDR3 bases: TGTGCCAGCACAAGCAGGGCCCTTAGCAATCAGCCCCAGCATTTT.

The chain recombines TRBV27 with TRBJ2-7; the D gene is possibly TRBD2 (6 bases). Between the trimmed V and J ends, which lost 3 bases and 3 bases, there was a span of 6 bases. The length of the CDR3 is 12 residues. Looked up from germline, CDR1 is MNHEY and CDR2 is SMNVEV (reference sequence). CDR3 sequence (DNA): TGTGCCAGCAGTTTGCGGGGCTACGAGCAGTACTTC. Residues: CASSLRGYEQYF.

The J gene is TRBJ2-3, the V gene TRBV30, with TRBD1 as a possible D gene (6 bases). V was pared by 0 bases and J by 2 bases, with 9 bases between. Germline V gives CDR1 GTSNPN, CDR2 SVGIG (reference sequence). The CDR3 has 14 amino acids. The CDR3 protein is CAWSVQGNTDTQYF. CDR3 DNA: TGTGCCTGGAGTGTACAGGGCAACACAGATACGCAGTATTTT.

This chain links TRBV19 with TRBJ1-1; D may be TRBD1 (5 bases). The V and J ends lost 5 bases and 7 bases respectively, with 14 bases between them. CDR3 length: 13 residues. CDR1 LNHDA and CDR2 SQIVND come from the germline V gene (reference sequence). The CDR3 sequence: CASSGSRGIEAFF. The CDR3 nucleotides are TGTGCCAGTAGTGGATCTAGGGGTATTGAAGCTTTCTTT.

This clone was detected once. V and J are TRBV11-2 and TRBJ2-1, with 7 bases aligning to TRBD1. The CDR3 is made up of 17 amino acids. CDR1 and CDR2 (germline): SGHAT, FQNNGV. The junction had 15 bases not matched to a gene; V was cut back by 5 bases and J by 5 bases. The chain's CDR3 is CASSLLTGALQNNEQFF. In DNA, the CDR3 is TGTGCCAGCAGCCTGCTTACAGGGGCCCTTCAAAACAATGAGCAGTTCTTC. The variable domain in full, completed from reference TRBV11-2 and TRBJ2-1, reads EAGVAQSPRYKIIEKRQSVAFWCNPISGHATLYWYQQILGQGPKLLIQFQNNGVVDDSQLPKDRFSAERLKGVDSTLKIQPAKLEDSAVYLCASSLLTGALQNNEQFFGPGTRLTVL.

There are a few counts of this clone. The CDR3 spells CATMPYPGPGTGELFF. Here the CDR3 DNA reads TGCGCCACCATGCCCTACCCAGGGCCTGGCACCGGGGAGCTGTTTTTT. The gene calls are TRBV5-1 and TRBJ2-2; TRBD1 is a possible D gene (5 bases). Trimming removed 9 bases from V and 4 bases from J, with 22 bases in between. Germline-derived CDR1 and CDR2 are SGHRS and YFSETQ. CDR3 length: 16 amino acids.

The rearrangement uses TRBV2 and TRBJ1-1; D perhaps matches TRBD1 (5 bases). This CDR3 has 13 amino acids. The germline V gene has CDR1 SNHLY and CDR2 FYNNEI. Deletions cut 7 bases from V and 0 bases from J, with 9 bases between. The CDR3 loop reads CASIAGMNTEAFF. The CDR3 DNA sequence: TGTGCCAGCATTGCAGGGATGAACACTGAAGCTTTCTTT.

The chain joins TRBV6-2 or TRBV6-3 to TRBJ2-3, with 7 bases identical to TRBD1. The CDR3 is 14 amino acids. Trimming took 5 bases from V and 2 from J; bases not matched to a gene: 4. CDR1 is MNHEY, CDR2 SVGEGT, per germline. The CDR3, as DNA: TGTGCCAGCAGTGAGGACAGGAACACAGATACGCAGTATTTT. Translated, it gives CASSEDRNTDTQYF.

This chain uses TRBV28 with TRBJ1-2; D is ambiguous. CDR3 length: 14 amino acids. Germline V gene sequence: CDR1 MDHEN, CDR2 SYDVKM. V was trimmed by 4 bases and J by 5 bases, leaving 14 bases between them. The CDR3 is CASSSFPPPYGYTF. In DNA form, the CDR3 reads TGTGCCAGCAGTTCCTTCCCCCCTCCGTATGGCTACACCTTC.

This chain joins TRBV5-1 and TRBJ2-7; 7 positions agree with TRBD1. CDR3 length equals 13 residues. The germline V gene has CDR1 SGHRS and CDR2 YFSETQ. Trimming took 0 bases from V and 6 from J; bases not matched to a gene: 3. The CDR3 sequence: CASSLEGGGEQYF. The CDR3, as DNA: TGCGCCAGCAGCTTGGAAGGGGGCGGCGAGCAGTACTTC.

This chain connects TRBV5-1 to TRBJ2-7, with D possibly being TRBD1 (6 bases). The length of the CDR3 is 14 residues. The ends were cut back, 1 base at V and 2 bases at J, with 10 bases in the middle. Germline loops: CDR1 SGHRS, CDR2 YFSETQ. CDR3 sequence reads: CASSLNQGPYEQYF. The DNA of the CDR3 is TGCGCCAGCAGCTTGAATCAGGGGCCCTACGAGCAGTACTTC.

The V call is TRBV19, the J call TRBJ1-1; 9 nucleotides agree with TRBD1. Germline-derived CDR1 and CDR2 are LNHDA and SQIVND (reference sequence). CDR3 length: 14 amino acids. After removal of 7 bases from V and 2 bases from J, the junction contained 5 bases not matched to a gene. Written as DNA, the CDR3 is TGTGCCAGTACCCCGGGACAGGGAAACACTGAAGCTTTCTTT. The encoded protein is CASTPGQGNTEAFF.

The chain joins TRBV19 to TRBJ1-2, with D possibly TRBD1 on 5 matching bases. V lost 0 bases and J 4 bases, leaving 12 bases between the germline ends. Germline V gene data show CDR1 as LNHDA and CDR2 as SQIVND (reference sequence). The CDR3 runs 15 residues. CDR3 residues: CASSIDRGQPYGYTF. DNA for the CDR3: TGTGCCAGTAGTATAGATAGGGGCCAACCCTATGGCTACACCTTC.

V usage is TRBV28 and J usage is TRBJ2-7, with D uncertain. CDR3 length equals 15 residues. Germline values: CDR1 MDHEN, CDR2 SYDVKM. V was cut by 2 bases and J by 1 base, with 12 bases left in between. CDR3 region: CASSLDPQISYEQYF. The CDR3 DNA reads TGTGCCAGCAGTTTAGACCCACAGATATCCTACGAGCAGTACTTC.

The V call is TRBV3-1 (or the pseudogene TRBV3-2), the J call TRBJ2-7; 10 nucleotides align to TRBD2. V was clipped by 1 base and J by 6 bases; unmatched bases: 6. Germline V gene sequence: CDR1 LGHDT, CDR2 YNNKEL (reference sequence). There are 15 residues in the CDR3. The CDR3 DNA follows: TGTGCCAGCAGCCAAGGTAGCGGGAGGAAAGGCGAGCAGTACTTC. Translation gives CASSQGSGRKGEQYF.

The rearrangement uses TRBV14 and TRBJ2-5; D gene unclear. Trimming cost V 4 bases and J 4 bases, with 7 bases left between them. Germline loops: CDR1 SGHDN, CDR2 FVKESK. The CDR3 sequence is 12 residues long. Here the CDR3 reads CASSLRSETQYF. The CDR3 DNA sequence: TGTGCCAGCAGCCTACGGTCAGAGACCCAGTACTTC.

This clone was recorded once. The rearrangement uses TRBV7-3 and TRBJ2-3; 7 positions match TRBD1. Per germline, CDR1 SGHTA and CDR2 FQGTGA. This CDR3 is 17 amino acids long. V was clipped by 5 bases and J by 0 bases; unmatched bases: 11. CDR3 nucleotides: TGTGCCAGCAGCCAGGGACAGATAACCCCTAGCACAGATACGCAGTATTTT. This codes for CASSQGQITPSTDTQYF. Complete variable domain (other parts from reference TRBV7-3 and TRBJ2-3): GAGVSQTPSNKVTEKGKYVELRCDPISGHTALYWYRQSLGQGPEFLIYFQGTGAADDSGLPNDRFFAVRPEGSVSTLKIQRTERGDSAVYLCASSQGQITPSTDTQYFGPGTRLTVL.

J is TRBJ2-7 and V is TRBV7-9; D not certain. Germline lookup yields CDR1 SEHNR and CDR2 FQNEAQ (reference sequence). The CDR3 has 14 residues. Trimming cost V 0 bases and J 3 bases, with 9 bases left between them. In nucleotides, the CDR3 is TGTGCCAGCAGCTTAGCGTCAGGTTACTACGAGCAGTACTTC. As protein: CASSLASGYYEQYF.

CDR3 residues: CASSLATGGAYEQYF. The CDR3 bases are TGTGCCAGCAGCTTAGCGACGGGGGGGGCCTACGAGCAGTACTTC. The V gene is TRBV7-8, the J gene TRBJ2-7, with 8 bases that match TRBD2. Per the germline V gene, CDR1 is SGHVS and CDR2 is FQNEAQ. The CDR3 totals 15 residues. Trimming removed 0 bases from V and 2 bases from J; junction bases left unmatched: 3.

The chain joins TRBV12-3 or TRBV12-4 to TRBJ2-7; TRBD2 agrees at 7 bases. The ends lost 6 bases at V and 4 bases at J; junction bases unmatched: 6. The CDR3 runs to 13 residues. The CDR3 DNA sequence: TGTGCCAGCAGGCGGGGGAGGTGGTACGAGCAGTACTTC. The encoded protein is CASRRGRWYEQYF.

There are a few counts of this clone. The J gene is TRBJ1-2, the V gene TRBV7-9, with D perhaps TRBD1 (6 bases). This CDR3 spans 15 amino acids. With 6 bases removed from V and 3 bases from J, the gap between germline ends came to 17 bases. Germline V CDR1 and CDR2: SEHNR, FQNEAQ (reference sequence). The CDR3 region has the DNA TGTGCCAGCAGTAGGGACACCTTCGTACACTATGGCTACACCTTC. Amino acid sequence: CASSRDTFVHYGYTF.

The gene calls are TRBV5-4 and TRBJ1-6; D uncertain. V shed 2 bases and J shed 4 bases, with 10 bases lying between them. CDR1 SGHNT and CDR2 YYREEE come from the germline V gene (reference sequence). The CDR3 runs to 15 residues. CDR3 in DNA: TGTGCCAGCAGCTTCAACTTGCCTTATAATTCACCCCTCCACTTT. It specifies CASSFNLPYNSPLHF.

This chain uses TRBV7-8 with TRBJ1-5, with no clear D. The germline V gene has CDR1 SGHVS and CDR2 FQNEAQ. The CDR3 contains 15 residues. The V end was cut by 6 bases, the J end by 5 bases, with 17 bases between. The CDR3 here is CASSYIRGYDQPQHF. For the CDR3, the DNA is TGTGCCAGCAGTTATATACGGGGTTACGATCAGCCCCAGCATTTT.

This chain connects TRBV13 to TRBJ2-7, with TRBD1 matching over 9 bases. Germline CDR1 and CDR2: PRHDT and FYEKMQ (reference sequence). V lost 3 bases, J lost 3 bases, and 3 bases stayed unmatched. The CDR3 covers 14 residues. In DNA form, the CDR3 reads TGTGCCAGCAGCTTGGGGACAGGGCGCTACGAGCAGTACTTC. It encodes CASSLGTGRYEQYF.

DNA for the CDR3: TGTGCCAGCTCACCGATCAGGGGGCTGGGTTTCACAGATACGCAGTATTTT. It translates to CASSPIRGLGFTDTQYF. The rearrangement uses TRBV18 and TRBJ2-3, with 8 bases lining up with TRBD1. The germline CDR1 and CDR2 sequences are KGHSH and LQKENI. The CDR3 is 17 residues long. The V and J ends lost 3 bases and 2 bases, in that order; junction bases with no gene match: 10.

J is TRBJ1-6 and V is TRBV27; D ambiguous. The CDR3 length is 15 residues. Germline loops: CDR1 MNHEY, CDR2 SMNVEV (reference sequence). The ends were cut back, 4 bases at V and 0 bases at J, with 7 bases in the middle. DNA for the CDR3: TGTGCCAGCAGTTCTTTGAGCTCCTATAATTCACCCCTCCACTTT. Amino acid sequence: CASSSLSSYNSPLHF.